The 11 T cell receptor beta chains presented below share a single source sample, sequenced in a study of shared clonotypes between healthy human individuals. The protocol was immunoSEQ multiplex PCR, while the TCRdb copy is restricted to in-frame clones and leaves out a portion. The sample lists approximately 340,000 clones, around 79% occurring once. Sequencing used memory CD4+ T cells sorted from blood. Subset: CD45RA-negative fraction. These receptors were obtained from a man aged 25 to 40 in good health.

This chain uses TRBV28 with TRBJ2-7, with 7 bases lining up with TRBD1. With 6 bases clipped from V and 5 bases from J, the junction kept 7 bases outside the gene matches. CDR3 length: 13 amino acids. Germline V gene data show CDR1 as MDHEN and CDR2 as SYDVKM. CDR3 region: CASRKQGRHEQYF. CDR3 bases: TGTGCCAGCAGAAAACAGGGGCGGCACGAGCAGTACTTC.

The chain combines TRBV7-9 with TRBJ2-7; TRBD2 might be the D (7 bases). CDR1 and CDR2 from the germline V gene are SEHNR and FQNEAQ (reference sequence). The length of the CDR3 is 15 residues. Trimming cost V 1 base and J 3 bases, with 13 bases left between them. Written as DNA, the CDR3 is TGTGCCAGCAGCTTAGAGGCGGGGGCTTACTACGAGCAGTACTTC. Translation gives CASSLEAGAYYEQYF.

This clone was recorded at least ten times. The chain's CDR3 is CASSPHGGETQYF. DNA of the CDR3: TGTGCCAGCAGCCCCCATGGGGGTGAGACCCAGTACTTC. V is TRBV28 and J is TRBJ2-5; D possibly matches TRBD1 or TRBD2 (5 bases each). Between the trimmed V and J ends, which lost 6 bases and 5 bases, there was a span of 13 bases. Germline V gives CDR1 MDHEN, CDR2 SYDVKM. This CDR3 region has 13 residues.

The chain combines TRBV27 with TRBJ2-7; TRBD2 aligns across 11 bases. Per germline, CDR1 MNHEY and CDR2 SMNVEV (reference sequence). V lost 1 base and J lost 7; bases outside the gene matches: 9. CDR3 length: 16 amino acids. In DNA form, the CDR3 reads TGTGCCAGCAGTTTATTACTAGCGGGAGAGGCGAGTGAGCAGTACTTC. It encodes CASSLLLAGEASEQYF.

The chain is built from TRBV19 and TRBJ1-1; TRBD1 matches 8 bases. The junction had 7 bases not matched to a gene; V was cut back by 6 bases and J by 4 bases. Germline V CDR1 and CDR2: LNHDA, SQIVND (reference sequence). The CDR3 is 14 residues long. Written as DNA, the CDR3 is TGTGCCAGTAGGGGGACAGGCTGGGGCACTGAAGCTTTCTTT. Its protein product is CASRGTGWGTEAFF.

The chain is built from TRBV10-3 and TRBJ2-7, with D unclear. The CDR3 sequence is 12 residues long. V dropped 4 bases and J dropped 11 bases, with 15 bases sitting between them. Germline CDR1 ENHRY, CDR2 SYGVKD. CDR3 bases: TGTGCCATCAGTGTTCCCGATGGGGTTGAGTACTTC. It translates to CAISVPDGVEYF.

The genes are TRBV30 and TRBJ2-3, with a tentative D call TRBD2 (5 bases). The germline CDR1 and CDR2 sequences are GTSNPN and SVGIG (reference sequence). The CDR3 covers 12 residues. V lost 3 bases and J lost 6, with 10 bases in between. CDR3 residues: CAWREVSDTQYF. The CDR3 DNA is TGTGCCTGGAGGGAGGTCAGTGATACGCAGTATTTT.

The chain has TRBV5-4 and TRBJ2-3; no clear D gene. Trimming shortened V by 5 bases and J by 0 bases, and 16 bases separated the two germline ends. CDR1 and CDR2 from the germline V gene are SGHNT and YYREEE (reference sequence). The CDR3 consists of 16 residues. CDR3 protein: CASSLNGGESTDTQYF. The CDR3 nucleotides are TGTGCCAGCAGTCTAAATGGCGGAGAAAGCACAGATACGCAGTATTTT.

The V gene is TRBV27, the J gene TRBJ1-1; no firm D call. Germline V CDR1 and CDR2: MNHEY, SMNVEV (reference sequence). The CDR3 is 14 amino acids. The V end lost 4 bases, the J end lost 5 bases, and 14 bases lay between the germline ends. The CDR3 region has the DNA TGTGCCAGCAGTTCACTGGACTCAAGGACTGAAGCTTTCTTT. This codes for CASSSLDSRTEAFF.

This sequence joins TRBV9 and TRBJ2-5; TRBD1 is a possible D gene (6 bases). CDR3 length: 15 residues. Trimming took off 3 bases at V and 5 bases at J, with 17 bases between the two ends. Germline V CDR1 and CDR2: SGDLS, YYNGEE. The CDR3 is CASSEGVGVRETQYF. CDR3 nucleotide sequence: TGTGCCAGCAGCGAGGGGGTCGGGGTTCGGGAGACCCAGTACTTC.

Ten or more counts support this clone. This chain connects TRBV4-1 to TRBJ2-1; D gene ambiguous. Germline assignment: CDR1 MGHRA and CDR2 YSYEKL. V lost 3 bases to trimming and J lost 7 bases, with 19 bases between them. CDR3 length equals 16 residues. The CDR3 DNA reads TGCGCCAGCAGCCATCTCTCCGGCCCCATAGGGAATGAGCAGTTCTTC. It translates to CASSHLSGPIGNEQFF.